The rows below give T cell receptor beta chains drawn from one sample of a study of Ad26.COV2.S vaccination and SARS-CoV-2 variants. Generated by immunoSEQ multiplex PCR, the TCRdb table keeps only in-frame clones and is missing some. The table lists 430,000 or so clones, 75% to 95% of them singletons, with approximately 12% in the top ten. Sequenced here: peripheral blood, sampled in a trial of Ad26.COV2.S vaccine versus placebo. Every receptor here comes from a person between 18 and 60 years old who received the Ad26.COV2.S COVID-19 vaccine or a placebo. CDR3s include the opening cysteine and the closing phenylalanine or tryptophan. Fields, in order: CDR3 length, V gene, D gene, J gene, clone size, CDR3 protein, CDR3 DNA. The D gene is left open where the match is weak. Expanded clones get a size class; other rows say once, few or many, or leave the size out.

len: 16
v_gene: TRBV28
d_gene: TRBD2
j_gene: TRBJ2-3
abundance: .
CDR3aa: CASSHWGEGRKDTQYF
CDR3nt: TGTGCCAGCAGTCATTGGGGGGAGGGCCGAAAAGATACGCAGTATTTT

len: 15
v_gene: TRBV5-1
d_gene: .
j_gene: TRBJ2-3
abundance: .
CDR3aa: CASSSRVGSTDTQYF
CDR3nt: TGCGCCAGCAGCTCTCGGGTGGGTAGCACAGATACGCAGTATTTT

len: 17
v_gene: TRBV3-1/TRBV3-2
d_gene: TRBD2
j_gene: TRBJ2-6
abundance: few
CDR3aa: CASSPSGSHSGANVLTF
CDR3nt: TGTGCCAGCAGCCCTAGCGGGTCCCACTCTGGGGCCAACGTCCTGACTTTC

len: 15
v_gene: TRBV29-1
d_gene: .
j_gene: TRBJ2-3
abundance: .
CDR3aa: CSGQKRAGHTDTQYF
CDR3nt: TGCAGCGGGCAAAAGCGGGCGGGTCACACAGATACGCAGTATTTT

len: 14
v_gene: TRBV10-1
d_gene: .
j_gene: TRBJ2-2
abundance: .
CDR3aa: CASSESGATGELFF
CDR3nt: TGCGCCAGCAGTGAGTCGGGGGCTACCGGGGAGCTGTTTTTT

len: 16
v_gene: TRBV5-4
d_gene: .
j_gene: TRBJ2-2
abundance: .
CDR3aa: CASSLVPSAYTGELFF
CDR3nt: TGTGCCAGCAGCTTGGTGCCTAGCGCATACACCGGGGAGCTGTTTTTT

len: 15
v_gene: TRBV9
d_gene: .
j_gene: TRBJ2-3
abundance: .
CDR3aa: CASSVAGASTDTQYF
CDR3nt: TGTGCCAGCAGCGTAGCTGGGGCTAGCACAGATACGCAGTATTTT

len: 17
v_gene: TRBV4-3
d_gene: TRBD2
j_gene: TRBJ2-1
abundance: .
CDR3aa: CASSQGLASGFYNEQFF
CDR3nt: TGCGCCAGCAGCCAGGGCCTCGCTAGCGGGTTCTACAATGAGCAGTTCTTC

len: 15
v_gene: TRBV7-9
d_gene: TRBD2
j_gene: TRBJ2-3
abundance: .
CDR3aa: CASSFTAGGADTQYF
CDR3nt: TGTGCCAGCAGCTTTACAGCGGGAGGTGCAGATACGCAGTATTTT

len: 13
v_gene: TRBV19
d_gene: .
j_gene: TRBJ2-7
abundance: once
CDR3aa: CASSLDRSYEQYF
CDR3nt: TGTGCCAGTAGCCTCGACCGCTCCTACGAGCAGTACTTC

len: 13
v_gene: TRBV6-4
d_gene: .
j_gene: TRBJ1-1
abundance: .
CDR3aa: CASSWQEGTEAFF
CDR3nt: TGTGCCAGCAGTTGGCAGGAAGGTACTGAAGCTTTCTTT

len: 18
v_gene: TRBV4-1
d_gene: .
j_gene: TRBJ2-2
abundance: .
CDR3aa: CASSQAEGTKRDTGELFF
CDR3nt: TGCGCCAGCAGCCAAGCCGAGGGCACAAAACGAGACACCGGGGAGCTGTTTTTT

len: 15
v_gene: TRBV5-4
d_gene: TRBD1
j_gene: TRBJ2-7
abundance: .
CDR3aa: CASSSKGGQGSEQYF
CDR3nt: TGTGCCAGCAGCTCTAAAGGGGGACAGGGGTCCGAGCAGTACTTC

len: 16
v_gene: TRBV4-3
d_gene: .
j_gene: TRBJ2-3
abundance: once
CDR3aa: CASSQVSLGLKDTQYF
CDR3nt: TGCGCCAGCAGCCAAGTGTCTTTGGGGTTGAAAGATACGCAGTATTTT

len: 15
v_gene: TRBV19
d_gene: .
j_gene: TRBJ1-4
abundance: few
CDR3aa: CASSTGSKRAEKLFF
CDR3nt: TGTGCCAGTAGTACAGGGAGTAAGCGGGCTGAAAAACTGTTTTTT

len: 15
v_gene: TRBV28
d_gene: TRBD2
j_gene: TRBJ2-7
abundance: few
CDR3aa: CASSTVAGGPYEQYF
CDR3nt: TGTGCCAGCAGCACGGTAGCGGGAGGGCCCTACGAGCAGTACTTC

len: 14
v_gene: TRBV15
d_gene: .
j_gene: TRBJ1-1
abundance: .
CDR3aa: CATSRALTSTEAFF
CDR3nt: TGTGCCACCAGCAGGGCCCTGACGAGCACTGAAGCTTTCTTT

len: 14
v_gene: TRBV18
d_gene: TRBD1
j_gene: TRBJ1-1
abundance: .
CDR3aa: CASSPIQGATEAFF
CDR3nt: TGTGCCAGCTCACCGATACAGGGGGCAACTGAAGCTTTCTTT

len: 18
v_gene: TRBV27
d_gene: TRBD2
j_gene: TRBJ2-2
abundance: .
CDR3aa: CASSLTQGLAGNTGELFF
CDR3nt: TGTGCCAGCAGTTTAACACAGGGACTAGCTGGGAACACCGGGGAGCTGTTTTTT

len: 15
v_gene: TRBV6-5
d_gene: .
j_gene: TRBJ1-2
abundance: .
CDR3aa: CASIVSGAKSGGYTF
CDR3nt: TGTGCCAGCATCGTGTCGGGGGCTAAGTCTGGTGGCTACACCTTC

len: 14
v_gene: TRBV20-1
d_gene: TRBD2
j_gene: TRBJ2-1
abundance: .
CDR3aa: CSASSGRAGGEQFF
CDR3nt: TGCAGTGCTAGTAGCGGGAGGGCTGGTGGTGAGCAGTTCTTC

len: 14
v_gene: TRBV28
d_gene: TRBD2
j_gene: TRBJ2-3
abundance: once
CDR3aa: CASIGLAGVTTQYF
CDR3nt: TGTGCCAGCATAGGACTAGCGGGAGTCACTACGCAGTATTTT

len: 14
v_gene: TRBV4-2
d_gene: .
j_gene: TRBJ1-6
abundance: .
CDR3aa: CASSQGNYNSPLHF
CDR3nt: TGTGCCAGCAGCCAAGGCAACTATAATTCACCCCTCCACTTT